The sequence of this TCR beta chain was determined in a study of CD8 T cells in Susac syndrome. Patients having Susac syndrome satisfied recently defined diagnostic criteria for definite or probable disease. Random hexamers were used to reverse transcribe 0.5 to 1 ug of RNA. TCRdb re-analysed the immunoSEQ multiplex PCR reads in MiXCR, keeping a single row per CDR3 protein. The sample contains under 95,000 distinct CDR3 sequences, just under 95% of which appear only once. Sequencing input: CD8+ T cells from PBMCs. This clonotype was sampled from a human donor with Susac syndrome.

The CDR3 reads CASSLAAGGPGETQYF. The CDR3 coding sequence is TGTGCCAGCAGCTTGGCAGCGGGAGGGCCGGGGGAGACCCAGTACTTC. This chain uses TRBV5-6 with TRBJ2-5; 10 bases match TRBD2. The length of the CDR3 is 16 residues. After removal of 0 bases from V and 5 bases from J, the junction contained 7 bases not matched to a gene. Germline CDR1 and CDR2: SGHDT and YYEEEE.